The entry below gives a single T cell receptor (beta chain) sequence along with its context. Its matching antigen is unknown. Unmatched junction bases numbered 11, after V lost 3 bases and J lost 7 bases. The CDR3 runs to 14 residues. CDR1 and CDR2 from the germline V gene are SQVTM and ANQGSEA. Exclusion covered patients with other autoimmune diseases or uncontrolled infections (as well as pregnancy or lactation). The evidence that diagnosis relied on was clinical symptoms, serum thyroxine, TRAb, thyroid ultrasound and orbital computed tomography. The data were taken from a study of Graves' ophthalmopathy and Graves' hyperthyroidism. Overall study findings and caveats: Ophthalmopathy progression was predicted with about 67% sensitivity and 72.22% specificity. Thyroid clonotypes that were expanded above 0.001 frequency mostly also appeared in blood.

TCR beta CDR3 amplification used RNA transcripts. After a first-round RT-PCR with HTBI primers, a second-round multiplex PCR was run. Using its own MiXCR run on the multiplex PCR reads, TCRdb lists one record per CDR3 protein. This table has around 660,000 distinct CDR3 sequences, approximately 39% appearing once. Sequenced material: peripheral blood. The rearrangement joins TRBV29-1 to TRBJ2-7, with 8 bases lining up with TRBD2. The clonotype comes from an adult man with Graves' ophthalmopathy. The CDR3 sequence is CSVEGGGRYNEQYF. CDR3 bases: TGCAGCGTTGAGGGCGGGGGGCGATACAATGAGCAGTACTTC.